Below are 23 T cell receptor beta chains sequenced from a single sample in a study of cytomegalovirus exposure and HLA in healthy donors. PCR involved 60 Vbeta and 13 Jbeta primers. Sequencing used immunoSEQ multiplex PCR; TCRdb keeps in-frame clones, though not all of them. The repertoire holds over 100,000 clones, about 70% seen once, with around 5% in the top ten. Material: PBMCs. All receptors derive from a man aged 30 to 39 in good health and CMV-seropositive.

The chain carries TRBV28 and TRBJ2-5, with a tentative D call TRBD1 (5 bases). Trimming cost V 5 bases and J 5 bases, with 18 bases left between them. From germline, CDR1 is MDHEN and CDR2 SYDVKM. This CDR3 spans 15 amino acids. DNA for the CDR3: TGTGCCAGCAGTCCCTCTCGTGGGGCTGGGGAGACCCAGTACTTC. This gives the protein CASSPSRGAGETQYF.

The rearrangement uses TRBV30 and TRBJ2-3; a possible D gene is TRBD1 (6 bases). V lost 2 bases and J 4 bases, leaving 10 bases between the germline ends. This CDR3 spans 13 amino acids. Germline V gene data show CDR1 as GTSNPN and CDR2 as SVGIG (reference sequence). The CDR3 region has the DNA TGTGCCTGGAGTCTGGGGGCAGCAGATACGCAGTATTTT. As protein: CAWSLGAADTQYF.

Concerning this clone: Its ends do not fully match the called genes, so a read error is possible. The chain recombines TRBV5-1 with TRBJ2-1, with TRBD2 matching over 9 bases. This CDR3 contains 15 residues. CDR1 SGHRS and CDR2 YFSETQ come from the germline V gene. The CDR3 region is CASSEGTSSHNEQFF. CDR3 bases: TGCGCCAGCAGCGAGGGGACTAGCTCCCACAATGAGCAGTTCTTC. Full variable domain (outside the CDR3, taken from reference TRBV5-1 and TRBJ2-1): KAGVTQTPRYLIKTRGQQVTLSCSPISGHRSVSWYQQTPGQGLQFLFEYFSETQRNKGNFPGRFSGRQFSNSRSEMNVSTLELGDSALYLCASSEGTSSHNEQFFGPGTRLTVL.

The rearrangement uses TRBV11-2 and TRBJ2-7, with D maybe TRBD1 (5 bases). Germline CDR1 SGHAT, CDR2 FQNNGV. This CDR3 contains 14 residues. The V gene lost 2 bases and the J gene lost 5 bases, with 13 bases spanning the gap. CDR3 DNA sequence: TGTGCCAGCAGCTTAAGCAGGGTAAGGGACGAGCAGTACTTC. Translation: CASSLSRVRDEQYF.

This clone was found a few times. Here the CDR3 DNA reads TGTGCCAGCAGTGAGACAGGCCTGGAAAAACTGTTTTTT. Protein: CASSETGLEKLFF. The rearrangement links TRBV6-1 to TRBJ1-4; D is possibly TRBD1 (6 bases). CDR3 size: 13 residues. In germline, CDR1 is MNHNS, CDR2 SASEGT. V was clipped by 3 bases and J by 8 bases, with 10 bases between them.

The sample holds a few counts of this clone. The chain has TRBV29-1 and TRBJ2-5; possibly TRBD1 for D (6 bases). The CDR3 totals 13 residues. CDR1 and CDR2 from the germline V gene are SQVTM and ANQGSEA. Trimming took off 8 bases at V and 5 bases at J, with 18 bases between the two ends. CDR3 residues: CSSRPDSGETQYF. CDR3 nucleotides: TGCAGCTCCCGGCCGGACAGTGGTGAGACCCAGTACTTC. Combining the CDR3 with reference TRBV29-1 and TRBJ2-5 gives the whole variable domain SAVISQKPSRDICQRGTSLTIQCQVDSQVTMMFWYRQQPGQSLTLIATANQGSEATYESGFVIDKFPISRPNLTFSTLTVSNMSPEDSSIYLCSSRPDSGETQYFGPGTRLLVL.

The CDR3 DNA follows: TGTGCCAGCAGCTCGCAGTTAGGGGACAGCGATCCTATTGGCAATCAGCCCCAGCATTTT. It translates to CASSSQLGDSDPIGNQPQHF. This chain connects TRBV7-6 to TRBJ1-5, with 7 positions matching TRBD1. This CDR3 comprises 20 residues. J lost 2 bases, V lost 4 bases, and 20 bases had no gene match. The germline V gene has CDR1 SGHVS and CDR2 FNYEAQ.

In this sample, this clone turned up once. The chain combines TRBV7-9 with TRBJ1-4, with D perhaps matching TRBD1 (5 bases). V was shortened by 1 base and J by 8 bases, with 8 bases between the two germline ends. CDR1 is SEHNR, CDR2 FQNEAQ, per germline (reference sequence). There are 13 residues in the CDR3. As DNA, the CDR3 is TGTGCCAGCAGCTTAGGACAGCCCGAAAAACTGTTTTTT. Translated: CASSLGQPEKLFF.

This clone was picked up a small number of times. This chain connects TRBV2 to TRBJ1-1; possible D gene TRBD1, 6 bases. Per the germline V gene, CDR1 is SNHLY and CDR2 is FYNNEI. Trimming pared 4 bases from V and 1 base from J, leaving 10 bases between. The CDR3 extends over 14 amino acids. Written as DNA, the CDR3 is TGTGCCAGCAGTGTTACCAGGGGGAACACTGAAGCTTTCTTT. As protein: CASSVTRGNTEAFF.

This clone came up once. CDR3 in amino acids: CASSPGRQGDTQYF. CDR3 in DNA: TGTGCCAGCTCCCCAGGGAGGCAGGGCGATACGCAGTATTTT. This chain links TRBV18 with TRBJ2-3; D is perhaps TRBD2 (6 bases). The V gene's germline CDR1 is KGHSH and CDR2 LQKENI. There are 14 residues in the CDR3. V lost 6 bases, J lost 6 bases, and 16 bases lay in between. The full variable domain, completed using reference TRBV18 and TRBJ2-3, is NAGVMQNPRHLVRRRGQEARLRCSPMKGHSHVYWYRQLPEEGLKFMVYLQKENIIDESGMPKERFSAEFPKEGPSILRIQQVVRGDSAAYFCASSPGRQGDTQYFGPGTRLTVL.

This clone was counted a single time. The CDR3 region has the DNA TGCGCCAGCAGCTTACGGACAGGGAGTGAAAAACTGTTTTTT. Translating gives CASSLRTGSEKLFF. The rearrangement joins TRBV5-1 to TRBJ1-4, with 8 bases aligning to TRBD1. V lost 2 bases to trimming and J lost 7 bases; unmatched junction nucleotides: 4. There are 14 residues in the CDR3. Germline V gives CDR1 SGHRS, CDR2 YFSETQ.

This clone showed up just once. CDR3 residues: CASSQDQAGASGGNTQYF. The CDR3 DNA reads as TGCGCCAGCAGCCAAGATCAGGCGGGCGCTAGCGGGGGGAATACGCAGTATTTT. The chain joins TRBV4-3 to TRBJ2-3, with 11 bases aligning to TRBD2. V was clipped by 0 bases and J by 7 bases; unmatched bases: 12. Per germline, CDR1 LGHNA and CDR2 YSLEER. This CDR3 has 18 residues.

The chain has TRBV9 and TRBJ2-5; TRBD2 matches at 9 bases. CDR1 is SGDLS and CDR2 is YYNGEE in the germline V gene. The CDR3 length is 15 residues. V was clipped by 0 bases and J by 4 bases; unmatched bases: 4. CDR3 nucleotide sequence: TGTGCCAGCAGCGTAGGCGGGGGGGCCTCAGAGACCCAGTACTTC. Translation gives CASSVGGGASETQYF.

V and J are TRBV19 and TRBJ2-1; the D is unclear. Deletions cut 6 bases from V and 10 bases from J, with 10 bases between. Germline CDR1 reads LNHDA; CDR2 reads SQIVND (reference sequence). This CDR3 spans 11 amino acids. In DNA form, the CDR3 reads TGTGCCAGTAGCAGATGGAGCGAGCAGTTCTTC. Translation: CASSRWSEQFF.

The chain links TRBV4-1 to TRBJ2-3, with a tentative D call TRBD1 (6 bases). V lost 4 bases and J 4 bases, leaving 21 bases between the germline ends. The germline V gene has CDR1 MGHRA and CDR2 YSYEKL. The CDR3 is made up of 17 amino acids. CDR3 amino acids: CASSRLGDRLSADTQYF. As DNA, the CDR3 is TGCGCCAGCAGCCGGTTGGGAGACAGGTTATCCGCAGATACGCAGTATTTT.

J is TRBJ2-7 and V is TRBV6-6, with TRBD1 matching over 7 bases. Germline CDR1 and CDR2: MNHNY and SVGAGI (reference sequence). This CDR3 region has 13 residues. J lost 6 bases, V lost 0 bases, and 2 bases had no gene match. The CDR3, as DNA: TGTGCCAGCAGTTACTCGGGGACAGTCGAGCAGTACTTC. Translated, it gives CASSYSGTVEQYF.

The CDR3 bases are TGTGCCTGGAGGGGACGGGGGGCAACTAATGAAAAACTGTTTTTT. Its translation is CAWRGRGATNEKLFF. The chain recombines TRBV30 with TRBJ1-4; D is possibly TRBD1 (5 bases). The ends were cut back, 3 bases at V and 0 bases at J, with 11 bases in the middle. The CDR3 spans 15 residues. Germline CDR1 is GTSNPN and CDR2 is SVGIG (reference sequence).

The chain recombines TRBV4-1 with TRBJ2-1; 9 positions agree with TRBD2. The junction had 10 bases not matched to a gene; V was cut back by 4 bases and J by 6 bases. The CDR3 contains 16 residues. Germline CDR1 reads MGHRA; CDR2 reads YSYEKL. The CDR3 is CASSPLRAGGINEQFF. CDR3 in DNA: TGCGCCAGCAGCCCCCTCAGGGCGGGGGGGATCAATGAGCAGTTCTTC.

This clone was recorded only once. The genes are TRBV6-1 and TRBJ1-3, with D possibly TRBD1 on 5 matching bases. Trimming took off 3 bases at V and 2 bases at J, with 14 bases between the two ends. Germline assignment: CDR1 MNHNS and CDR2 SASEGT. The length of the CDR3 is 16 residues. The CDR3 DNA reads TGTGCCAGCAGTGATTATATAGGGGCTACTGGAAACACCATATATTTT. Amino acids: CASSDYIGATGNTIYF.

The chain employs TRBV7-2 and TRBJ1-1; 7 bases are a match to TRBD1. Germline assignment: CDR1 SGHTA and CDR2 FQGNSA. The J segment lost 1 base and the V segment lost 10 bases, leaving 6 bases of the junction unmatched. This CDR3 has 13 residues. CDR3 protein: CATKQGKNTEAFF. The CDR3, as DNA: TGTGCCACCAAACAGGGGAAGAACACTGAAGCTTTCTTT.

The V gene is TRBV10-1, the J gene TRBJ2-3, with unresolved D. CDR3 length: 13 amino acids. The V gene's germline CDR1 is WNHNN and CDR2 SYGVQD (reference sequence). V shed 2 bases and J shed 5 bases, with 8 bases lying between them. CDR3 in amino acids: CASSEARRDTQYF. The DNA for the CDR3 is TGCGCCAGCAGTGAGGCGAGGAGAGATACGCAGTATTTT.

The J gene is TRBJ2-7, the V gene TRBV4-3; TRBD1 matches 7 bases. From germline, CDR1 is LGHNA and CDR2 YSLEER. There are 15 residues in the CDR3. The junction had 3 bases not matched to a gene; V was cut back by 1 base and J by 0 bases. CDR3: CASSQGTGVSYEQYF. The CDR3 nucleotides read TGCGCCAGCAGCCAAGGGACAGGTGTCTCCTACGAGCAGTACTTC.

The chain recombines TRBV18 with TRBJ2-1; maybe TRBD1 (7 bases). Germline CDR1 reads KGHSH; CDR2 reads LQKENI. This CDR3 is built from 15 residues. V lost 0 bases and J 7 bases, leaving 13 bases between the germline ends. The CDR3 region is CASSPPNAGGNEQFF. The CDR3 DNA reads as TGTGCCAGCTCACCACCAAATGCAGGGGGGAATGAGCAGTTCTTC.